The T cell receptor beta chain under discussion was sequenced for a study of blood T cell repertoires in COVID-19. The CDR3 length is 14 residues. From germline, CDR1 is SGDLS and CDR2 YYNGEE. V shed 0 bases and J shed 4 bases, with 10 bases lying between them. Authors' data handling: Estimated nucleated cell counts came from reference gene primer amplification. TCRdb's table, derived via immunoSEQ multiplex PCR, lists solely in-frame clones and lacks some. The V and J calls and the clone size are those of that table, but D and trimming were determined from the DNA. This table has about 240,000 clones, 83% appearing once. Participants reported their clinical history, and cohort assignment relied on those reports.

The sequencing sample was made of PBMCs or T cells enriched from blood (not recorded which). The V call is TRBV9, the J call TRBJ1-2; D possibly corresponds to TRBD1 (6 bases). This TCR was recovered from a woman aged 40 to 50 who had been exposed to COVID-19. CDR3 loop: CASSVEQGGYGYTF. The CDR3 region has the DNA TGTGCCAGCAGCGTAGAACAGGGTGGCTATGGCTACACCTTC.